This record covers a single T cell receptor beta chain. The sample comes from a study of blood T cell repertoires in COVID-19. About the study: Samples of COVID-19 (acute and convalescent) were obtained from the United States, Italy and Spain.

The table came from immunoSEQ multiplex PCR; TCRdb's copy has only in-frame clones and leaves some out. Among 160,000 or so clones listed, around 89% were seen once. This TCR was recovered from a woman aged 40 to 49 with acute or convalescent COVID-19. Sequenced input: peripheral blood.

The chain's CDR3 is CASSLTQGPYEQYF. CDR3 bases: TGTGCCAGCAGCTTGACACAGGGGCCCTACGAGCAGTACTTC. This chain uses TRBV5-6 with TRBJ2-7; 7 positions agree with TRBD1. J was trimmed by 2 bases and V by 1 base; bases with no gene match: 3. There are 14 residues in the CDR3. The V gene's germline CDR1 is SGHDT and CDR2 YYEEEE.